Below are 27 T cell receptor beta chains sequenced from a single sample in a study of blood T cell repertoires in COVID-19. Here immunoSEQ multiplex PCR was the method, and the copy in TCRdb shows in-frame clones only, minus some. The sample consists of 150,000 to 200,000 clones, roughly four fifths of them appearing once. What was sequenced was peripheral blood. The receptors come from a woman in her 30s with acute or convalescent COVID-19.

The chain uses TRBV25-1 and TRBJ1-6; D is perhaps TRBD1 (5 bases). This CDR3 comprises 16 residues. Between the trimmed V and J ends, which lost 6 bases and 3 bases, there was a span of 15 bases. The V gene's germline CDR1 is MGHDK and CDR2 SYGVNS. This CDR3 reads CASRRQPGDYNSPLHF. For the CDR3, the DNA is TGTGCCAGCAGGCGACAGCCGGGGGACTATAATTCACCCCTCCACTTT.

This clone was observed once. The V and J genes are TRBV30 and TRBJ1-4; 8 bases are a match to TRBD1. The V and J ends lost 1 base and 0 bases, in that order; junction bases with no gene match: 4. Per germline, CDR1 GTSNPN and CDR2 SVGIG (reference sequence). This CDR3 is built from 16 residues. DNA for the CDR3: TGTGCCTGGAGTGACGGACAGGGCCCAACTAATGAAAAACTGTTTTTT. Translation gives CAWSDGQGPTNEKLFF.

This clone was seen a few times. CDR3 sequence: CASSYGQGQETQYF. The DNA of the CDR3 is TGTGCCAGCAGCTATGGACAGGGGCAAGAGACCCAGTACTTC. The J gene is TRBJ2-5, the V gene TRBV5-4, with 9 nucleotides matching TRBD1. There are 14 residues in the CDR3. Germline CDR1 and CDR2: SGHNT and YYREEE (reference sequence). The V and J ends lost 3 bases and 2 bases, in that order; junction bases with no gene match: 2.

The V call is TRBV9, the J call TRBJ1-1, with TRBD1 as a possible D gene (5 bases). This CDR3 region has 15 residues. V lost 0 bases and J lost 4, with 13 bases in between. CDR1 is SGDLS, CDR2 YYNGEE, per germline. In DNA, the CDR3 is TGTGCCAGCAGCGTAGAAGTGGGGCTCGGCACTGAAGCTTTCTTT. This sequence encodes CASSVEVGLGTEAFF.

As regards this clone: The conserved phenylalanine or tryptophan is not found at the CDR3 terminus, so this likely reflects a read error. It is unclear where the CDR3 begins or ends on the DNA, so no DNA is shown, and the CDR3 is as TCRdb lists it. The genes are TRBV1 and TRBJ2-3; the table's D call TRBD1 went unverified against the DNA. TRBV1 has pseudogene status. The CDR3 is 10 amino acids in total, end residues counted. The CDR3 loop is CTSSQESCGS.

CDR3 in amino acids: CASSQDGGNSPLHF. CDR3 nucleotide sequence: TGCGCCAGCAGCCAAGATGGGGGGAATTCACCCCTCCACTTT. The chain couples TRBV4-1 to TRBJ1-6; TRBD1 might be the D (5 bases). The germline V and J ends were trimmed by 0 bases and 7 bases, with 7 bases remaining between them. This CDR3 region has 14 residues. The germline V gene has CDR1 MGHRA and CDR2 YSYEKL.

This chain uses TRBV4-2 with TRBJ1-2; weak D call: TRBD1 (6 bases). There are 13 residues in the CDR3. Germline-derived CDR1 and CDR2 are LGHNA and YNFKEQ. The V end was cut by 1 base, the J end by 8 bases, with 11 bases between. DNA for the CDR3: TGTGCCAGCAGCCAAGGGGGGCGTGAGGGCTACACCTTC. This sequence encodes CASSQGGREGYTF.

The chain links TRBV10-2 to TRBJ1-2; D is possibly TRBD1 (5 bases). The germline V gene encodes CDR1 WSHSY and CDR2 SAAADI. Trimming removed 1 base from V and 4 bases from J, with 10 bases in between. CDR3 length equals 14 residues. The CDR3 loop is CASSEWGGSYGYTF. As DNA, the CDR3 is TGCGCCAGCAGTGAGTGGGGGGGGAGCTATGGCTACACCTTC.

This clone has a handful of counts. The chain employs TRBV19 and TRBJ1-3, with a tentative D call TRBD1 (5 bases). V dropped 4 bases and J dropped 0 bases, with 13 bases sitting between them. The CDR3 is made up of 16 amino acids. In germline, CDR1 is LNHDA, CDR2 SQIVND (reference sequence). The chain's CDR3 is CASSTSGLISGNTIYF. The CDR3 bases are TGTGCCAGTAGTACCTCGGGACTGATCTCTGGAAACACCATATATTTT.

The chain is built from TRBV11-2 and TRBJ2-6, with TRBD1 as a possible D gene (5 bases). Germline V gives CDR1 SGHAT, CDR2 FQNNGV. The V end was cut by 11 bases, the J end by 0 bases, with 17 bases between. CDR3 length: 16 residues. This chain's CDR3 is CALKGQSSSGANVLTF. The CDR3, as DNA: TGTGCCCTCAAGGGGCAGTCAAGCTCTGGGGCCAACGTCCTGACTTTC.

This clone was counted only a few times. The chain employs TRBV6-5 and TRBJ1-2; D might be TRBD1 (5 bases). The CDR3 consists of 14 residues. V was clipped by 6 bases and J by 8 bases, with 19 bases between them. From germline, CDR1 is MNHEY and CDR2 SVGAGI. The CDR3 bases are TGTGCCAGCAGGACCGGGCCCCGGAGGGGCGGCTACACCTTC. The encoded protein is CASRTGPRRGGYTF.

The chain employs TRBV5-1 and TRBJ2-1; D unresolved. The CDR3 extends over 11 amino acids. Germline V gene data show CDR1 as SGHRS and CDR2 as YFSETQ. With 6 bases removed from V and 7 bases from J, the gap between germline ends came to 8 bases. As DNA, the CDR3 is TGCGCCAGCAATCTCGGGAATGAGCAGTTCTTC. The encoded protein is CASNLGNEQFF.

This rearrangement joins TRBV5-1 to TRBJ2-5; a weak D match, TRBD2 (6 bases). The V and J ends lost 5 bases and 4 bases respectively, with 12 bases between them. This CDR3 comprises 13 residues. Germline loops: CDR1 SGHRS, CDR2 YFSETQ. The CDR3 coding sequence is TGCGCCAGCAGTTACCTGGGAGGAGAGACCCAGTACTTC. Translating it yields CASSYLGGETQYF.

The rearrangement links TRBV4-1 to TRBJ2-5; D is possibly TRBD1 (6 bases). V lost 1 base and J lost 4, with 10 bases in between. Germline assignment: CDR1 MGHRA and CDR2 YSYEKL. The CDR3 is made up of 14 amino acids. The DNA of the CDR3 is TGCGCCAGCAGCCAAGGTTGGGGGCGAGAGACCCAGTACTTC. It codes for CASSQGWGRETQYF.

The chain uses TRBV2 and TRBJ1-2; D is unresolved. V was pared by 7 bases and J by 8 bases, with 11 bases between. Germline-derived CDR1 and CDR2 are SNHLY and FYNNEI. This CDR3 contains 11 residues. The CDR3 nucleotides are TGTGCCAGCACCAACCTTCGGGGCTACACCTTC. Translation gives CASTNLRGYTF. The whole variable domain, filled in from reference TRBV2 and TRBJ1-2, reads EPEVTQTPSHQVTQMGQEVILRCVPISNHLYFYWYRQILGQKVEFLVSFYNNEISEKSEIFDDQFSVERPDGSNFTLKIRSTKLEDSAMYFCASTNLRGYTFGSGTRLTVV.

The chain recombines TRBV11-2 with TRBJ1-1; D possibly corresponds to TRBD1 (5 bases). V was cut by 1 base and J by 0 bases, with 12 bases left in between. The CDR3 totals 16 residues. The germline V gene encodes CDR1 SGHAT and CDR2 FQNNGV. The CDR3 sequence is CASSLGNRFMNTEAFF. The CDR3 nucleotides read TGTGCCAGCAGCTTAGGCAACAGGTTCATGAACACTGAAGCTTTCTTT.

This clone was detected once. The chain has TRBV5-4 and TRBJ1-1, with 7 nucleotides matching TRBD1. This CDR3 is 11 amino acids long. The germline V gene has CDR1 SGHNT and CDR2 YYREEE (reference sequence). V dropped 4 bases and J dropped 8; count of bases not matched to a gene: 2. The CDR3 loop is CASSQDREAFF. CDR3 nucleotide sequence: TGTGCCAGCAGCCAGGACAGGGAAGCTTTCTTT.

The chain recombines TRBV7-9 with TRBJ1-1; D not certain. V lost 3 bases, J lost 1 base, and 18 bases lay in between. Germline lookup yields CDR1 SEHNR and CDR2 FQNEAQ (reference sequence). CDR3 length equals 17 residues. As DNA, the CDR3 is TGTGCCAGCAGCTTCCCCACGGCGGGGTCTGGGAACACTGAAGCTTTCTTT. This translates into CASSFPTAGSGNTEAFF.

DNA for the CDR3: TGTGCCAGCAGCTTAGGGGCAGGACTTCTAATTCAGAATGGCTACACCTTC. Encoded protein: CASSLGAGLLIQNGYTF. The J gene is TRBJ1-2, the V gene TRBV11-3; D gene ambiguous. Trimming shortened V by 1 base and J by 6 bases, and 21 bases separated the two germline ends. The germline gives CDR1 SGHNT, CDR2 YENEEA. The CDR3 consists of 17 residues.

The chain uses TRBV28 and TRBJ1-1; possibly TRBD1 for D (6 bases). The CDR3 spans 15 residues. Germline V gives CDR1 MDHEN, CDR2 SYDVKM. V was shortened by 5 bases and J by 3 bases, with 16 bases between the two germline ends. Written as DNA, the CDR3 is TGTGCCAGCAGTGGATGGGGGGGGCCGGACACTGAAGCTTTCTTT. Protein sequence: CASSGWGGPDTEAFF.

This clone has a single count. This rearrangement joins TRBV29-1 to TRBJ2-3; D is possibly TRBD2 (6 bases). This CDR3 is built from 14 residues. CDR1 SQVTM and CDR2 ANQGSEA come from the germline V gene. V was shortened by 3 bases and J by 0 bases, with 10 bases between the two germline ends. The CDR3 DNA is TGCAGCGTTGATGGGCTAGCGAGCACAGATACGCAGTATTTT. Translation: CSVDGLASTDTQYF.

This clone was found once. The rearrangement uses TRBV11-2 and TRBJ2-1, with TRBD2 matching over 7 bases. Germline V gene data show CDR1 as SGHAT and CDR2 as FQNNGV. CDR3 length equals 18 residues. With V trimmed by 0 bases and J by 7 bases, 15 bases remained unmatched. Here the CDR3 reads CASSLELETSPFFNEQFF. CDR3 bases: TGTGCCAGCAGCTTAGAATTAGAGACTAGCCCTTTCTTTAATGAGCAGTTCTTC.

The rearrangement uses TRBV5-8 and TRBJ2-3; 8 bases line up with TRBD1. Germline V gives CDR1 SGHTS, CDR2 YDEGEE. V dropped 3 bases and J dropped 1; count of bases not matched to a gene: 4. The CDR3 totals 15 residues. The CDR3 DNA sequence: TGTGCCAGCAGCTCAGGACAGGGTCGCACAGATACGCAGTATTTT. Encoded protein: CASSSGQGRTDTQYF.

The chain recombines TRBV5-1 with TRBJ1-2, with 7 bases that match TRBD1. Germline lookup yields CDR1 SGHRS and CDR2 YFSETQ. CDR3 size: 14 residues. The V segment lost 0 bases and the J segment 1 base; nucleotides outside the gene matches: 0. CDR3 sequence reads: CASSLGQGNYGYTF. The CDR3, as DNA: TGCGCCAGCAGCTTGGGACAGGGTAACTATGGCTACACCTTC.

The chain has TRBV9 and TRBJ1-2; D ambiguous. The CDR3 sequence is 14 residues long. Trimming pared 0 bases from V and 4 bases from J, leaving 10 bases between. From germline, CDR1 is SGDLS and CDR2 YYNGEE. In DNA, the CDR3 is TGTGCCAGCAGCGTAGAGGGAGATATCTATGGCTACACCTTC. Translated: CASSVEGDIYGYTF.

V and J are TRBV4-3 and TRBJ2-7; 11 bases match TRBD2. The CDR3 loop spans 14 amino acids. With V trimmed by 6 bases and J by 7 bases, 8 bases remained unmatched. Germline V gene lookup returns CDR1 LGHNA and CDR2 YSLEER. In nucleotides, the CDR3 is TGCGCCAGCAGTCAACTAGCGGGAGCGAGTGAGCAGTACTTC. This gives the protein CASSQLAGASEQYF.

V and J are TRBV3-1 (or the pseudogene TRBV3-2) and TRBJ2-7; no firm D call. Germline V gene data show CDR1 as LGHDT and CDR2 as YNNKEL (reference sequence). This CDR3 spans 15 amino acids. V shed 3 bases and J shed 0 bases, with 12 bases lying between them. CDR3 nucleotides: TGTGCCAGCAGCCAGGTTGGCTGGAGCTCCTACGAGCAGTACTTC. Translated, it gives CASSQVGWSSYEQYF.